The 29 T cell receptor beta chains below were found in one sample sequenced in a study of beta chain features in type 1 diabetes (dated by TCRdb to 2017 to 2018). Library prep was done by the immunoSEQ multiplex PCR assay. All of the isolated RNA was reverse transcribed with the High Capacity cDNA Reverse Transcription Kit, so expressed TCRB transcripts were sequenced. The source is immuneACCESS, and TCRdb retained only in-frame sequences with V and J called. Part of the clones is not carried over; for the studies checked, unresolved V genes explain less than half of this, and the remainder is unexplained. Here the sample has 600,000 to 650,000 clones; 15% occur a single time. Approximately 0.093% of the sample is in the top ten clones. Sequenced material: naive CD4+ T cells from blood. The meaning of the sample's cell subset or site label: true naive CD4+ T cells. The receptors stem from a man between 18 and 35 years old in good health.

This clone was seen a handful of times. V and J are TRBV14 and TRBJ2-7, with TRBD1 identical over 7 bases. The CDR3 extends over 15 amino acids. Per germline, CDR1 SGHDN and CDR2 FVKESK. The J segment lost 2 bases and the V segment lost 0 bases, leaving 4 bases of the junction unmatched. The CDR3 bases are TGTGCCAGCAGCCAAGATAGGGACAGACCCTACGAGCAGTACTTC. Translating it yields CASSQDRDRPYEQYF.

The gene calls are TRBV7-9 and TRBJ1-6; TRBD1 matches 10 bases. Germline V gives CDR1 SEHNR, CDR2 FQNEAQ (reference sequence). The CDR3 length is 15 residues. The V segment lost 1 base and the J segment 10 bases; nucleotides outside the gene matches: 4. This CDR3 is CASSLGDRGRSPLHF. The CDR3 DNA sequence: TGTGCCAGCAGCTTAGGGGACAGGGGAAGGTCACCCCTCCACTTT.

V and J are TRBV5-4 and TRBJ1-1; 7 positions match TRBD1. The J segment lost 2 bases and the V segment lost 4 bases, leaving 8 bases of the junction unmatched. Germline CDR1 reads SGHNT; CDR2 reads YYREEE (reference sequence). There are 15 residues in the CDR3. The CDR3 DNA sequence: TGTGCCAGCAGCACAGGAGACAGGGAAAACACTGAAGCTTTCTTT. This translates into CASSTGDRENTEAFF.

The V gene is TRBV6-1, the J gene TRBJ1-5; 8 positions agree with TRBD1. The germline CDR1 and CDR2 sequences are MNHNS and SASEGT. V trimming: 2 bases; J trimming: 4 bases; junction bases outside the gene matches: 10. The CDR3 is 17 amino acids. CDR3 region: CASSEPRTGTRNQPQHF. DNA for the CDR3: TGTGCCAGCAGTGAACCAAGGACAGGGACAAGGAATCAGCCCCAGCATTTT.

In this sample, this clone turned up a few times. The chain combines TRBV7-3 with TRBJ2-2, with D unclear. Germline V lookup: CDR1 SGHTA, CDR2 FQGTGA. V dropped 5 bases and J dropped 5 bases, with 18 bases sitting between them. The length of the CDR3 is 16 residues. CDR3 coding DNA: TGTGCCAGCAGCCGGGCCGACTCCCTGAGGACCGGGGAGCTGTTTTTT. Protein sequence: CASSRADSLRTGELFF.

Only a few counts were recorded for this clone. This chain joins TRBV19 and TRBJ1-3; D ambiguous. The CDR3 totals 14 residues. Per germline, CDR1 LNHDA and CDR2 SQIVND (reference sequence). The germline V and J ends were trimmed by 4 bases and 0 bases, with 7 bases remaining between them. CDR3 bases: TGTGCCAGTAGTACACACAGCTCTGGAAACACCATATATTTT. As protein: CASSTHSSGNTIYF.

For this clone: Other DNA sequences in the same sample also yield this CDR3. As DNA, the CDR3 is TGCGCCAGCAGCTTGGCAGGGAACACTGAAGCTTTCTTT. It codes for CASSLAGNTEAFF. The V call is TRBV5-1, the J call TRBJ1-1; D is unclear. Per the germline V gene, CDR1 is SGHRS and CDR2 is YFSETQ. Trimming shortened V by 0 bases and J by 1 base, and 4 bases separated the two germline ends. This CDR3 region has 13 residues.

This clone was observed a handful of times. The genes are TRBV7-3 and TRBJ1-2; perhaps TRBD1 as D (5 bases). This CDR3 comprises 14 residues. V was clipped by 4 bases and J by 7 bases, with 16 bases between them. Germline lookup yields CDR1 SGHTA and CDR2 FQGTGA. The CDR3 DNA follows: TGTGCCAGCAGCTCCTCCGGGACCGTGTTTGGCTACACCTTC. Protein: CASSSSGTVFGYTF.

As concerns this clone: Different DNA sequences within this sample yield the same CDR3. In DNA, the CDR3 is TGTGCCAGCAGCTTAGATAGTCAGCCCCAGCATTTT. Amino acids: CASSLDSQPQHF. The V gene is TRBV7-9, the J gene TRBJ1-5; D gene unclear. V lost 1 base, J lost 6 bases, and 4 bases lay in between. There are 12 residues in the CDR3. Germline V gives CDR1 SEHNR, CDR2 FQNEAQ (reference sequence). Based on the CDR3 plus reference TRBV7-9 and TRBJ1-5, the full variable domain is DTGVSQNPRHKITKRGQNVTFRCDPISEHNRLYWYRQTLGQGPEFLTYFQNEAQLEKSRLLSDRFSAERPKGSFSTLEIQRTEQGDSAMYLCASSLDSQPQHFGDGTRLSIL.

The CDR3 DNA sequence: TGTGCCATCAGTGTGGGAGCGTCGAACACTGAAGCTTTCTTT. Translating gives CAISVGASNTEAFF. This chain uses TRBV10-3 with TRBJ1-1, with no clear D. Germline-derived CDR1 and CDR2 are ENHRY and SYGVKD. Between the trimmed V and J ends, which lost 4 bases and 1 base, there was a span of 10 bases. The CDR3 consists of 14 residues.

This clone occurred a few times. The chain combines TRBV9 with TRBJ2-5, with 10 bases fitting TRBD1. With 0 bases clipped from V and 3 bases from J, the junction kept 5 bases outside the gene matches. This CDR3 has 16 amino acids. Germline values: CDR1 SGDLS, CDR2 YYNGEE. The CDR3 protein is CASSVVGTGVKETQYF. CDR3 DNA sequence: TGTGCCAGCAGCGTAGTTGGGACAGGGGTGAAAGAGACCCAGTACTTC.

The DNA of the CDR3 is TGTGCCACCAGCAGAGATCAGGGAAATTACTACGAGCAGTACTTC. This translates into CATSRDQGNYYEQYF. The chain is built from TRBV15 and TRBJ2-7, with D possibly being TRBD1 (5 bases). Germline CDR1 and CDR2: LNHNV and YYDKDF (reference sequence). Trimming pared 0 bases from V and 3 bases from J, leaving 12 bases between. CDR3 length equals 15 residues.

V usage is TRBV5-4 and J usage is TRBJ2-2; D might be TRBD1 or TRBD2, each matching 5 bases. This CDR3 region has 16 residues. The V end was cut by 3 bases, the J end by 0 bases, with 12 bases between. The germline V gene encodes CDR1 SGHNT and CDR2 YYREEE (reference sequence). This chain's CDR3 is CASSYPGTTNTGELFF. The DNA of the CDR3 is TGTGCCAGCAGCTACCCCGGGACGACGAACACCGGGGAGCTGTTTTTT.

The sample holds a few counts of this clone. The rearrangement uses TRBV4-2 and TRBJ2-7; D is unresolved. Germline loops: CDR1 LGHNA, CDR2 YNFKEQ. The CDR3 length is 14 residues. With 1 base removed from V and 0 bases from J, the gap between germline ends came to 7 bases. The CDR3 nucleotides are TGTGCCAGCAGCCAAGGACATGGCTCCTACGAGCAGTACTTC. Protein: CASSQGHGSYEQYF.

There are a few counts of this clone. The CDR3 DNA is TGTGCCAGCTCCCGCGACAGGGGGATGGATCAGCCCCAGCATTTT. Residues: CASSRDRGMDQPQHF. V and J are TRBV18 and TRBJ1-5, with 9 bases aligning to TRBD1. Unmatched junction bases numbered 8, after V lost 6 bases and J lost 5 bases. This CDR3 region has 15 residues. From germline, CDR1 is KGHSH and CDR2 LQKENI.

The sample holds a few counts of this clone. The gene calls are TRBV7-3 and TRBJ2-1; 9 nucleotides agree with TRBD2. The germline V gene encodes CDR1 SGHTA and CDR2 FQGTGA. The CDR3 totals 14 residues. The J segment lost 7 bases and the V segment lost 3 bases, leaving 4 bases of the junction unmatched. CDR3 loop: CASSFSSGSNEQFF. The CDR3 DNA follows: TGTGCCAGCAGCTTTAGTAGCGGGAGTAATGAGCAGTTCTTC.

Here the CDR3 reads CASTDGYPNYGYTF. The CDR3, as DNA: TGTGCCAGCACTGACGGGTATCCTAACTATGGCTACACCTTC. This chain joins TRBV7-2 and TRBJ1-2; D is unclear. The germline V and J ends were trimmed by 7 bases and 0 bases, with 12 bases remaining between them. This CDR3 spans 14 amino acids. From germline, CDR1 is SGHTA and CDR2 FQGNSA.

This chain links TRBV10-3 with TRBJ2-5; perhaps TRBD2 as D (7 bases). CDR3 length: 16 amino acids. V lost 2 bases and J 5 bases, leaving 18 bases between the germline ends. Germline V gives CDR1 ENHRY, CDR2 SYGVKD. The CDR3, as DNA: TGTGCCATCAGTGAGCCTTACGGGGGGCCACGGGAGACCCAGTACTTC. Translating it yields CAISEPYGGPRETQYF.

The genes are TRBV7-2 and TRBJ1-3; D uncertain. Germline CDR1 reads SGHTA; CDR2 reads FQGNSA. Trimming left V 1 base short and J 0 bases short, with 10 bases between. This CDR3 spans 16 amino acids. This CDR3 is CASSLGGTRSGNTIYF. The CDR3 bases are TGTGCCAGCAGCTTAGGGGGAACCCGCTCTGGAAACACCATATATTTT.

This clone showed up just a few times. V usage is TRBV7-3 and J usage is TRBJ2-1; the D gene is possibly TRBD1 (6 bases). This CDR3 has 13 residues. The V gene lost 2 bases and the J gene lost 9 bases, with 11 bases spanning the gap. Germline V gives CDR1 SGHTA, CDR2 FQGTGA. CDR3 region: CASSLGKGGEQFF. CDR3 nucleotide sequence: TGTGCCAGCAGCTTAGGAAAAGGGGGTGAGCAGTTCTTC.

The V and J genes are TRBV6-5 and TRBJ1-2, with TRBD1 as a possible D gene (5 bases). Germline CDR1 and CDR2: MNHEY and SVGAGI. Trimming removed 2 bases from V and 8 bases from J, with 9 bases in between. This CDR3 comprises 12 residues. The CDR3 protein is CASSYLGLGYTF. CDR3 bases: TGTGCCAGCAGTTACCTGGGACTGGGCTACACCTTC.

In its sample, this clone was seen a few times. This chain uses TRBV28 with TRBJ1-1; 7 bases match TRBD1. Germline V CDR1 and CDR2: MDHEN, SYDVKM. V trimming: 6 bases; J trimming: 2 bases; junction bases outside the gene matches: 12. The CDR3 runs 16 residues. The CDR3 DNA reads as TGTGCCAGCAGCCTGCGACAGGGTACCCACAACACTGAAGCTTTCTTT. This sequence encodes CASSLRQGTHNTEAFF.

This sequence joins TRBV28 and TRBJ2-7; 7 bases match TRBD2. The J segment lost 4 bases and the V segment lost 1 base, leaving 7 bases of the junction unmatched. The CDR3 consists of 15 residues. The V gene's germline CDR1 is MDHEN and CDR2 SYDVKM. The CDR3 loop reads CASSLSASGTYEQYF. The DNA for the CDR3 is TGTGCCAGCAGTTTATCAGCAAGCGGGACTTACGAGCAGTACTTC.

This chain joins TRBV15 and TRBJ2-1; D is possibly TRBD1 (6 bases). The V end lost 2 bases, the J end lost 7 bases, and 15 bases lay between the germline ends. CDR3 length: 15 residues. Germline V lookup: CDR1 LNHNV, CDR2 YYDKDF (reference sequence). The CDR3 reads CATSRILQGNNEQFF. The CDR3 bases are TGTGCCACCAGCAGAATACTTCAGGGGAATAATGAGCAGTTCTTC. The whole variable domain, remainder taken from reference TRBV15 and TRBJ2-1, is DAMVIQNPRYQVTQFGKPVTLSCSQTLNHNVMYWYQQKSSQAPKLLFHYYDKDFNNEADTPDNFQSRRPNTSFCFLDIRSPGLGDTAMYLCATSRILQGNNEQFFGPGTRLTVL.

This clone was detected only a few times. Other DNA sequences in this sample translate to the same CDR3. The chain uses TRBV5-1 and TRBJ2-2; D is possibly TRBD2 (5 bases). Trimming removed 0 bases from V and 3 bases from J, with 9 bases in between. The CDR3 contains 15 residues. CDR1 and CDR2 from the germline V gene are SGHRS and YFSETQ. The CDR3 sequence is CASSLEGRDTGELFF. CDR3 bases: TGCGCCAGCAGCTTGGAAGGGCGGGACACCGGGGAGCTGTTTTTT.

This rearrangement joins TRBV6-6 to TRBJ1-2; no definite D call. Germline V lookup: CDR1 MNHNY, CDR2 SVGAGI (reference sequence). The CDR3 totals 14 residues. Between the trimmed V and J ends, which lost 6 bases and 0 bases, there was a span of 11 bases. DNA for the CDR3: TGTGCCAGCAGCCCAGGATCTCCTAACTATGGCTACACCTTC. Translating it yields CASSPGSPNYGYTF.

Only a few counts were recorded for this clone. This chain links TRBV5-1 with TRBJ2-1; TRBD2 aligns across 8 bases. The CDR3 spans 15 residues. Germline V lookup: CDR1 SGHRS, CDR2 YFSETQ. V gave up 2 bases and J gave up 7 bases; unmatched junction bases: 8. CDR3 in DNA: TGCGCCAGCAGCTTTAAGGTAGCGGGAATGAATGAGCAGTTCTTC. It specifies CASSFKVAGMNEQFF.

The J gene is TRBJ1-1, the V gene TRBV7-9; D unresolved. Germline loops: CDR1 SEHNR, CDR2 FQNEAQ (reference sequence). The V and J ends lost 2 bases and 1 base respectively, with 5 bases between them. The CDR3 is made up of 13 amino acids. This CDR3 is CASSLLANTEAFF. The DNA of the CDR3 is TGTGCCAGCAGCTTATTGGCGAACACTGAAGCTTTCTTT.

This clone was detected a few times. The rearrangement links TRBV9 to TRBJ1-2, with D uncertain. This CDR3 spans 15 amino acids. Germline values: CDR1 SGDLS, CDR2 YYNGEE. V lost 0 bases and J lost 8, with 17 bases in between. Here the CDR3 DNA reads TGTGCCAGCAGCGTAGACGTGAACAGACGGGAAGGCTACACCTTC. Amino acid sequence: CASSVDVNRREGYTF.